Given below is one T cell receptor (beta chain) in context. The data stem from a study of shared clonotypes between healthy human individuals. Across the whole study: The study drew on a couple of women and a few men aged 18 to 49 as donors.

CDR3 size: 17 residues. After removal of 5 bases from V and 1 base from J, the junction contained 8 bases not matched to a gene. The germline V gene has CDR1 SGHTA and CDR2 FQGTGA. Method: immunoSEQ multiplex PCR; TCRdb's copy keeps in-frame clones and lacks some. The data show roughly 700,000 clones, with under 80% seen just once and roughly 1.7% held by the top ten. Sequences were obtained from memory CD4+ T cells sorted from blood. Documented subset: CD45RA-negative fraction. The sequence derives from a woman under 40 in good health. The rearrangement links TRBV7-3 to TRBJ2-3; 11 bases align to TRBD2. CDR3: CASSISGRAEGTDTQYF. The CDR3 DNA sequence: TGTGCCAGCAGCATTAGCGGGAGGGCCGAGGGCACAGATACGCAGTATTTT.